This T cell receptor (beta chain) comes out of a study of STAT5B mutations in CD4+ large granular lymphocyte leukemia (dated by TCRdb to 2021 to 2024). Regarding the research as a whole: Among healthy controls, the CDR3 'QG' motif was associated with a particular HLA allele. The study compared the TCRbeta repertoires of patients with CD4+ T-cell large granular lymphocyte leukemia against those of healthy blood donors. Flow cytometry performed on FACSCanto II or FACSVerse showed that the purified fractions had more than 95% purity among lymphocytes. Points the paper makes about the study in general: Greater clonality appeared to be present in CD4-sorted patient repertoires than in healthy CD4+ repertoires, and the difference was retained after the putative leukemic clones were removed. The data were not HLA-matched, and the relatively small sample size could explain the higher clonality seen in CD4+ compared with CD8+ T-LGLL. The main leukemic clonotypes were found to be private to each patient, although about 25% of the main leukemic clonotypes were detected at low frequency in the non-leukemic repertoires of other patients. Enrichment of TRBV06-family usage was observed among the top patient clones (8/27) relative to healthy controls (2/35).

A word on this clone: No cognate antigen has been identified for it. Base-call qualities are not available, and no considerably larger clone is one nucleotide away.

The immunoSEQ assay at survey resolution was used to sequence TCRbeta rearrangements from genomic DNA. Processing in the source paper ran as follows. A lowest detectable productive clonotype frequency of 2.59 x 10-5 was observed in the TCR sequencing data. Analyses included only productive TCRbeta rearrangements, meaning complete and in-frame sequences. Sample clonality was computed as Simpson clonality in the immunoSEQ Analyzer version 3.0. Clones were categorized by frequency as very rare, small, medium, large (1-20%) or hyperexpanded (>20%). Generation probabilities were estimated with OLGA 1.2.3, V-gene circos plots were made with VDJtools, specificities were looked up in VDJdb, and CDR3 motifs were identified with GLIPH. Held by TCRdb, this immuneACCESS table contains in-frame sequences only and omits some clones. Under half of the omission traces to an unresolved V gene where checked; the cause of the rest is unknown. Clone size and the V and J calls come from that table; the DNA yielded D and trimming. The sample profile shows about 32,000 clones; around four fifths of them were found once. The top ten clones comprise 4.4% of the sample.

Healthy controls were roughly 37 blood donors whose buffy coats came from the Finnish Red Cross blood service. All TCR-sequenced material derived from peripheral blood: patient blood samples and healthy donor buffy coats. Peripheral blood mononuclear cells were isolated by Ficoll-Hypaque gradient centrifugation. CD4+ cells were purified magnetically from the buffy coats of healthy controls. The Gentra Puregene Cell and Tissue kit was used to extract genomic DNA, and a Qubit 2.0 fluorometer was used to measure the amount of genomic DNA. Taken from the germline V gene, the CDR1 and CDR2 loops are SGHTA and FQGNSA. V and J are trimmed by 4 bases and 2 bases, and the gene matches miss 3 bases of the junction. There are 16 amino acids in the CDR3, from cysteine to phenylalanine inclusive. Here the CDR3 DNA is all that survives: 48 bases in frame from base 1.

The sequenced sample consisted of CD4+ T cells from blood buffy coats. This receptor was taken from a human donor in good health. Recombination joined TRBV7-2 with TRBJ2-1, and TRBD2 matches 12 of the central bases. CDR3 protein: CASSWASGRAYNEQFF. In nucleotides, the sequence is TGTGCCAGCAGCTGGGCTAGCGGGAGGGCCTACAATGAGCAGTTCTTC.